Listed here are 13 T cell receptor beta chains from one sample, sequenced in a study of blood T cell repertoires in COVID-19. Repertoires were generated with immunoSEQ multiplex PCR, while TCRdb's copy carries only in-frame clones and drops some. Seen here are 30,000 to 35,000 clones, roughly 80% observed once, and the top ten hold 3.6%. The sequenced material came from peripheral blood. The receptors here all came from a man aged 50 or older with acute or convalescent COVID-19.

The chain is built from TRBV12-3 or TRBV12-4 and TRBJ1-1; a possible D gene is TRBD1 (5 bases). V lost 5 bases and J 0 bases, leaving 7 bases between the germline ends. The CDR3 consists of 13 residues. CDR3 nucleotides: TGTGCCAGCAGTAGACAGCTGAACACTGAAGCTTTCTTT. It specifies CASSRQLNTEAFF.

The chain links TRBV19 to TRBJ1-5; TRBD1 is a possible D gene (5 bases). This CDR3 spans 15 amino acids. Trimming removed 7 bases at V and 6 bases at J, with 19 bases between. The germline V gene encodes CDR1 LNHDA and CDR2 SQIVND (reference sequence). CDR3 in amino acids: CASTQEPREGQPQHF. CDR3 nucleotide sequence: TGTGCCAGTACCCAGGAGCCCAGGGAAGGTCAGCCCCAGCATTTT.

The CDR3 DNA follows: TGCGCCAGCAGCCCCCAGACTATCCCCACCGGGGAGCTGTTTTTT. Protein: CASSPQTIPTGELFF. The rearrangement uses TRBV4-1 and TRBJ2-2; D is possibly TRBD2 (5 bases). Germline assignment: CDR1 MGHRA and CDR2 YSYEKL. Trimming shortened V by 4 bases and J by 4 bases, and 13 bases separated the two germline ends. The CDR3 is 15 amino acids.

The chain joins TRBV4-2 to TRBJ2-5; 11 nucleotides agree with TRBD1. The CDR3 covers 15 residues. CDR1 and CDR2 (germline): LGHNA, YNFKEQ. Trimming cost V 1 base and J 5 bases; bases outside gene matches: 3. CDR3 sequence (DNA): TGTGCCAGCAGCCAAGTGGACAGGGGGCTGGAGACCCAGTACTTC. As protein: CASSQVDRGLETQYF.

J is TRBJ1-5 and V is TRBV19, with D perhaps matching TRBD1 (5 bases). This CDR3 comprises 19 residues. Germline-derived CDR1 and CDR2 are LNHDA and SQIVND (reference sequence). V was shortened by 5 bases and J by 6 bases, with 29 bases between the two germline ends. In DNA, the CDR3 is TGTGCCAGTAGTCCCGGGAGGCGAACGGTAGGGGAAGTTTTTCAGCCCCAGCATTTT. As protein: CASSPGRRTVGEVFQPQHF.

This clone was observed a single time. The rearrangement uses TRBV19 and TRBJ1-1, with D perhaps TRBD1 (5 bases). V dropped 5 bases and J dropped 4 bases, with 11 bases sitting between them. The CDR3 is 13 amino acids. Looked up from germline, CDR1 is LNHDA and CDR2 is SQIVND (reference sequence). The DNA of the CDR3 is TGTGCCAGTAGTGACGGAAGGGGCACTGAAGCTTTCTTT. Translation: CASSDGRGTEAFF.

This chain uses TRBV12-3 or TRBV12-4 with TRBJ2-1, with D perhaps TRBD1 (6 bases). Trimming shortened V by 2 bases and J by 9 bases, and 8 bases separated the two germline ends. CDR3 length: 12 residues. This chain's CDR3 is CASSLRDIEQFF. The CDR3, as DNA: TGTGCCAGCAGTTTACGGGACATTGAGCAGTTCTTC.

The chain uses TRBV6-2 or TRBV6-3 and TRBJ1-1; no definite D call. The CDR3 spans 12 residues. V lost 2 bases, J lost 5 bases, and 6 bases lay in between. The V gene's germline CDR1 is MNHEY and CDR2 SVGEGT. DNA of the CDR3: TGTGCCAGCAGTTACCGGGTAACTGAAGCTTTCTTT. As protein: CASSYRVTEAFF.

The rearrangement uses TRBV19 and TRBJ2-3; no definite D call. V was pared by 7 bases and J by 6 bases, with 17 bases between. Germline V lookup: CDR1 LNHDA, CDR2 SQIVND (reference sequence). The CDR3 totals 14 residues. The CDR3 DNA reads TGTGCCAGTAATTTTCCCCCCCTCGGGGATACGCAGTATTTT. Protein product: CASNFPPLGDTQYF.

This chain joins TRBV5-1 and TRBJ2-7; 10 bases are a match to TRBD1. J gave up 4 bases and V 3 bases, and 7 bases lay outside the gene matches. The CDR3 consists of 15 residues. Germline CDR1 and CDR2: SGHRS and YFSETQ. The CDR3 here is CASSYGTGAWYEQYF. The DNA of the CDR3 is TGCGCCAGCAGCTATGGGACAGGGGCCTGGTACGAGCAGTACTTC.

Only a few counts were recorded for this clone. The V and J genes are TRBV4-1 and TRBJ2-3, with D possibly being TRBD2 (5 bases). The germline V gene has CDR1 MGHRA and CDR2 YSYEKL. The CDR3 is 14 residues long. The V gene lost 0 bases and the J gene lost 1 base, with 5 bases spanning the gap. As DNA, the CDR3 is TGCGCCAGCAGCCAAGAGCGGGGCACAGATACGCAGTATTTT. Encoded protein: CASSQERGTDTQYF.

This rearrangement joins TRBV3-1 (or the pseudogene TRBV3-2) to TRBJ2-7; 9 bases fit TRBD1. V was clipped by 0 bases and J by 5 bases; unmatched bases: 5. Germline CDR1 is LGHDT and CDR2 is YNNKEL (reference sequence). The CDR3 covers 15 residues. CDR3 protein: CASSQDGTGTDEQYF. In DNA, the CDR3 is TGTGCCAGCAGCCAAGATGGGACAGGGACCGACGAGCAGTACTTC.

The chain has TRBV6-5 and TRBJ2-2; D is uncertain. Trimming shortened V by 2 bases and J by 3 bases, and 4 bases separated the two germline ends. The CDR3 is 13 amino acids. Germline values: CDR1 MNHEY, CDR2 SVGAGI. CDR3 in DNA: TGTGCCAGCAGTTACCGGGACACCGGGGAGCTGTTTTTT. Protein product: CASSYRDTGELFF.